This TCR beta chain was retrieved from a study of T cells in Graves' hyperthyroidism and ophthalmopathy. General study findings and limits: Blood shared most expanded thyroid clonotypes above 0.001.

Amplification of TCR beta CDR3 regions used RNA as the template. First-round RT-PCR of the TCR CDR3 relied on the HTBI primer set. Using its own MiXCR run on the multiplex PCR reads, TCRdb lists one record per CDR3 protein. The sample yields 650,000 to 700,000 distinct CDR3 sequences, roughly 17% seen once. PBMCs were obtained from roughly 10 ml fresh peripheral blood. This clonotype was recorded at least ten times. The antigen is unknown. J was trimmed by 9 bases and V by 0 bases; bases with no gene match: 7. The CDR3 has 16 residues. The germline gives CDR1 ENHRY, CDR2 SYGVKD. The chain carries TRBV10-3 and TRBJ2-1; 11 positions match TRBD2. What was sequenced was blood. The clonotype was recovered from a man in his forties or fifties with Graves' hyperthyroidism. The CDR3 is CAISESIGLAGFEQFF. The CDR3 DNA reads TGTGCCATCAGTGAGTCCATAGGACTAGCGGGTTTTGAGCAGTTCTTC.